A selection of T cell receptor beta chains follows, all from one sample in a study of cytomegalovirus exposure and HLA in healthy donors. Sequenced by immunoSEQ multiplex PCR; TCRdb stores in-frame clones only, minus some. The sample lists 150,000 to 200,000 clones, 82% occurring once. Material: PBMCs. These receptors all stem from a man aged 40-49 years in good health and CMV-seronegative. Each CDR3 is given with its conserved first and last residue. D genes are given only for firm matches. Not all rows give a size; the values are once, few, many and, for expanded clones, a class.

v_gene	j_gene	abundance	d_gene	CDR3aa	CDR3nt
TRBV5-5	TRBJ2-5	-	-	CASSLGRAQETQYF	TGTGCCAGCAGCCTGGGCAGGGCCCAAGAGACCCAGTACTTC
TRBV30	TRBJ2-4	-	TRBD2	CARSSGGAIAKNIQYF	TGTGCACGCTCCAGCGGGGGGGCCATAGCCAAAAACATTCAGTACTTC
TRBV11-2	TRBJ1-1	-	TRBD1	CASSSLGQGGAIEAFF	TGTGCCAGCAGCTCCCTGGGACAGGGGGGAGCCATTGAAGCTTTCTTT
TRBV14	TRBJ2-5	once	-	CASSPSPGLPGGETQYF	TGTGCCAGCAGCCCCTCTCCAGGACTCCCCGGAGGGGAGACCCAGTACTTC
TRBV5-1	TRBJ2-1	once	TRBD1	CASRGGTGAYNEQFF	TGCGCCAGCAGAGGTGGGACAGGGGCCTACAATGAGCAGTTCTTC
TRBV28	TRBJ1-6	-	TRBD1	CASSLGTAYSPLHF	TGTGCCAGCAGTTTAGGGACAGCATATTCACCCCTCCACTTT
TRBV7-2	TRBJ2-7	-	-	CASSYERAYEQYF	TGTGCCAGCAGCTACGAACGAGCATACGAGCAGTACTTC
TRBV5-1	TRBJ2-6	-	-	CASSLADGTGTGANVLTF	TGCGCCAGCAGCTTGGCCGACGGTACGGGTACTGGGGCCAACGTCCTGACTTTC
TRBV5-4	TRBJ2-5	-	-	CASSLGAEGQETQYF	TGTGCCAGCAGCTTGGGGGCGGAGGGACAAGAGACCCAGTACTTC
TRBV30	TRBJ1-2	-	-	CAWSPTGLWDYGYTF	TGTGCCTGGAGTCCAACAGGGTTGTGGGACTATGGCTACACCTTC
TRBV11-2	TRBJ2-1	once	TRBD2	CASSRGVYNEQFF	TGTGCCAGCTCTCGGGGGGTCTACAATGAGCAGTTCTTC
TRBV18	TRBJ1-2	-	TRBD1	CASSPGTGTGIRGYTF	TGTGCCAGCTCACCAGGTACCGGGACAGGGATACGGGGCTACACCTTC
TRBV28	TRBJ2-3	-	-	CASSLADTQYF	TGTGCCAGCAGTCTCGCGGATACGCAGTATTTT
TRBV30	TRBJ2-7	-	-	CAWSPPGAVQQYF	TGTGCCTGGAGTCCCCCAGGAGCGGTCCAGCAGTACTTC
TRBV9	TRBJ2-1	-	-	CASSVQVEGKGYNEQFF	TGTGCCAGCAGCGTACAGGTGGAGGGCAAAGGGTACAATGAGCAGTTCTTC
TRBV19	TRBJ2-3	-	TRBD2	CASQRGLEADTQYF	TGTGCCTCCCAGAGGGGACTAGAAGCAGATACGCAGTATTTT
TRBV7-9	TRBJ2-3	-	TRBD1	CASSRQGTDTDTQYF	TGTGCCAGCAGCCGACAAGGGACAGACACAGATACGCAGTATTTT
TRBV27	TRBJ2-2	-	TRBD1	CASDRVWNTGELFF	TGTGCCAGCGACAGGGTTTGGAACACCGGGGAGCTGTTTTTT
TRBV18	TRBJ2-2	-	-	CASSRGSGFEGELFF	TGTGCCAGCTCACGAGGGTCCGGGTTCGAAGGGGAGCTGTTTTTT
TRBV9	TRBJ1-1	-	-	CASSVSGAGEAFF	TGTGCCAGCAGCGTAAGTGGGGCAGGTGAAGCTTTCTTT
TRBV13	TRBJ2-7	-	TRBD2	CASSVPYSLAVSYEQYF	TGTGCCAGCAGCGTGCCCTATTCTCTAGCGGTCTCCTACGAGCAGTACTTC
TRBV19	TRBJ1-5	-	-	CASRSQVGGNQPQHF	TGTGCCAGTAGAAGTCAGGTCGGGGGCAATCAGCCCCAGCATTTT
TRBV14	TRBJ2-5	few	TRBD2	CASSQQPGLARETQYF	TGTGCCAGCAGCCAACAGCCGGGACTAGCGAGAGAGACCCAGTACTTC
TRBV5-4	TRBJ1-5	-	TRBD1	CASSLWETGGNQPQHF	TGTGCCAGCAGCTTGTGGGAGACAGGGGGCAATCAGCCCCAGCATTTT
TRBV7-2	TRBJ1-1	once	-	CASSPNSLNTEAFF	TGTGCCAGCAGCCCAAACAGTCTGAACACTGAAGCTTTCTTT
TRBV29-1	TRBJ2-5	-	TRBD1	CSVEDRDRGLGTQYF	TGCAGCGTTGAAGATCGGGACAGGGGCTTGGGGACCCAGTACTTC
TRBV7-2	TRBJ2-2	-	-	CASSLADFRAGELFF	TGTGCCAGCAGCTTAGCGGACTTCCGAGCCGGGGAGCTGTTTTTT
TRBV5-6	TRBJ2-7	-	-	CASSQGLYEQYF	TGTGCCAGCAGCCAGGGCCTCTACGAGCAGTACTTC
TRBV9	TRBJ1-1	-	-	CASSTTKGGVSTEAFF	TGTGCCAGCAGTACAACTAAAGGGGGGGTGTCCACTGAAGCTTTCTTT
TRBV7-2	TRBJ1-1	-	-	CASSGKRNSNTEAFF	TGTGCCAGCAGCGGCAAGAGGAACTCTAACACTGAAGCTTTCTTT
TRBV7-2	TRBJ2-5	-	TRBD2	CASSPTSGVTQETQYF	TGTGCCAGCAGCCCAACTAGCGGGGTTACTCAAGAGACCCAGTACTTC
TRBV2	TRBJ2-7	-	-	CASRRVYEQYF	TGTGCCAGCAGGCGCGTCTACGAGCAGTACTTC
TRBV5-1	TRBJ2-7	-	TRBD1	CASSDRGRIYEQYF	TGCGCCAGCAGCGACAGGGGGCGTATTTACGAGCAGTACTTC
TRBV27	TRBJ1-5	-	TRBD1	CASRRDSLSNQPQHF	TGTGCCAGTCGCCGGGACAGTCTTAGCAATCAGCCCCAGCATTTT
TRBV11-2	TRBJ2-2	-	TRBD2	CASSLAGLAGGGYTGELFF	TGTGCCAGCAGCTTAGCCGGACTAGCGGGAGGGGGATACACCGGGGAGCTGTTTTTT
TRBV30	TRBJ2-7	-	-	CAWSRGEPYEQYF	TGTGCCTGGTCTAGGGGCGAACCCTACGAGCAGTACTTC
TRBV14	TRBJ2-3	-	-	CASSQRTLRGESGSTSTDTQYF	TGTGCCAGCAGCCAAAGAACCCTCAGGGGAGAGAGCGGATCAACTAGCACAGATACGCAGTATTTT
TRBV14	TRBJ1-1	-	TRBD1	CASSQPRQGNTEAFF	TGTGCCAGCAGCCAACCCCGACAGGGGAACACTGAAGCTTTCTTT